The clone carrying this T cell receptor (beta chain) was observed at least ten times. Its specificity is unknown. The data derive from a study of T cells in Graves' hyperthyroidism and ophthalmopathy. Study background: Prior to any treatment, at the point of initial diagnosis, peripheral blood was collected. Study results and limitations: For ophthalmopathy, model prediction preceded onset by a median around six months. Separation of ophthalmopathy from stable hyperthyroidism was achieved by a 13 V-J model.

After removal of 5 bases from V and 5 bases from J, the junction contained 6 bases not matched to a gene. The CDR3 is 14 residues long. From germline, CDR1 is SGHVS and CDR2 FNYEAQ. Clinicians diagnosed patients from clinical symptoms, serum thyroxine and TRAb, thyroid ultrasound and orbital computed tomography. TCR beta CDR3 regions were amplified from RNA transcripts. Primed by the HTBI set, a first-round RT-PCR was run on the TCR CDR3. MiXCR, run by TCRdb on the multiplex PCR reads, gives a single entry per CDR3 protein. The sample records some 550,000 distinct CDR3 sequences, about 16% being singletons.

The chain has TRBV7-6 and TRBJ2-5, with 9 bases aligning to TRBD1. The sequencing sample was made of blood. The clonotype was recovered from a woman aged 40 to 50 with Graves' ophthalmopathy. The CDR3 DNA follows: TGTGCCAGCAGCCCCGGGACAGGGACCGAGACCCAGTACTTC. Amino acids: CASSPGTGTETQYF.